The TCR beta chain under discussion was sequenced for a study of OX40 agonist ivuxolimab in advanced cancers. Study-wide findings and caveats: Mean expanded clone counts were higher in CD8+ than CD4+ T cells.

The V gene's germline CDR1 is SGHRS and CDR2 YFSETQ. V lost 2 bases to trimming and J lost 3 bases; unmatched junction nucleotides: 5. The CDR3 extends over 14 amino acids. Assay: immunoSEQ multiplex PCR; the TCRdb copy retains only in-frame clones and omits some. Among roughly 40,000 clones, 82% were seen once, and the ten largest hold roughly 24%. In regard to this clone: What it binds is unknown.

This TCR was sampled from an adult with an advanced solid tumor such as melanoma, head and neck, liver or kidney cancer. V usage is TRBV5-1 and J usage is TRBJ2-7; 7 bases agree with TRBD1. Sample: CD4+ or CD8+ T cells sorted from blood, taken in a trial of the OX40 agonist ivuxolimab. DNA of the CDR3: TGCGCCAGCAGCTTCGGGACAGCGATCTACGAGCAGTACTTC. Protein sequence: CASSFGTAIYEQYF.